The T cell receptor beta chain described here comes from a study of T cell clusters in autoimmune cytopenias. General observations from the study: No cluster-lack signature appeared between secondary cytopenia and chronic lymphocytic leukemia patients, apparently due to lymphoma masking.

Each sample's input was around 250 ng genomic DNA, roughly 40,000 genome equivalents. Judged by frequency, this clonotype is medium-sized. Its specificity is not known. TRB was amplified by touch-down multiplex PCR, primer pools A and B combined. TCRdb processed the multiplex PCR reads again and assigns one entry to each CDR3 protein, with no DNA. This sample's clone table lists roughly 11,000 distinct CDR3 sequences. Germline V CDR1 and CDR2: KGHSH, LQKENI. The CDR3 extends over 14 amino acids. The sample also formed part of further work on T cell repertoires in aging, cancer and after chemotherapy.

This chain links TRBV18 with TRBJ1-2; the TCRdb call, TRBD1, lacks DNA for checking. This sequence originates from a human donor in good health. The source material was peripheral blood. The CDR3 protein is CASSPPNRAWGYTF.